This T cell receptor beta chain was recovered during a study of T-cell reconstitution after alpha-beta-depleted transplantation in children. Unique molecular identifiers were incorporated into the prepared TCRbeta library. Via MiXCR, TCRdb re-called the PCR reads, giving one row per CDR3 protein. Of under 400,000 distinct CDR3 sequences listed, around 25% were seen once; the top ten hold 10% to 11%. Study-wide results and limits: Newly produced T cells mostly accounted for T-cell counts and diversity one year post-transplant.

This clonotype has at least ten counts. The antigen is not known. The V segment lost 0 bases and the J segment 2 bases; nucleotides outside the gene matches: 3. CDR3 size: 16 residues. CDR1 SGHRS and CDR2 YFSETQ come from the germline V gene. The rearrangement links TRBV5-1 to TRBJ2-1; 9 nucleotides align to TRBD2. Source: PBMCs, mostly from graft donor cells, taken 180 days after TCRalphabeta/CD19-depleted stem cell transplant. The receptor was derived from a male patient younger than 18 who had a stem cell transplant for acute lymphoblastic leukemia, so the T cells may come from the graft donor. CDR3 loop: CASSLAAGGTYNEQFF. The CDR3 DNA reads as TGCGCCAGCAGCTTGGCGGCGGGAGGGACCTACAATGAGCAGTTCTTC.